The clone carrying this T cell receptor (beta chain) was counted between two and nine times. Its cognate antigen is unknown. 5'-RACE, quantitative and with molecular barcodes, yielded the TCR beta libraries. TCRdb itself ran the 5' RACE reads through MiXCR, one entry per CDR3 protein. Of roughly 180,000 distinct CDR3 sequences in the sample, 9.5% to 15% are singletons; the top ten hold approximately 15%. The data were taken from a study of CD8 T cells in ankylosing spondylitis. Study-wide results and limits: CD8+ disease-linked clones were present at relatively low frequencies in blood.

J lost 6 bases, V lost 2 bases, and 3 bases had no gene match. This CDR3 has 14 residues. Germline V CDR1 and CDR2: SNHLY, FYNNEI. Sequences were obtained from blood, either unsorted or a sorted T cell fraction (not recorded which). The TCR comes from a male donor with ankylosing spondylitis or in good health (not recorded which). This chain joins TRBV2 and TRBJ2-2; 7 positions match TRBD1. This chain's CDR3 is CASSERGLAGELFF. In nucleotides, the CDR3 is TGTGCCAGCAGTGAAAGGGGGCTGGCCGGGGAGCTGTTTTTT.